This entry features one TCR beta chain sequence. Sample-barcoded 5' priming and a J-beta primer mix drove a second PCR of about 6 to 11 cycles. TCRdb re-called the 5' RACE reads with MiXCR, one entry per CDR3 protein. Among some 1.7 million distinct CDR3 sequences listed, 28% were seen once. The data were obtained in a study of blood T cells in healthy people across ages. V lost 6 bases, J lost 7 bases, and 21 bases lay in between. The germline V gene has CDR1 KGHDR and CDR2 SFDVKD. The CDR3 runs to 15 residues. This TCR derives from a woman in her 30s in good health. The chain couples TRBV24-1 to TRBJ2-7; TRBD1 is a possible D gene (6 bases). Sequenced: blood. The CDR3, as DNA: TGTGCCACCAGTACAGGGTCTAAAACCGGGAATGAGCAGTACTTC. This encodes CATSTGSKTGNEQYF.